These 14 T cell receptor beta chains share one sample of origin, sequenced in a study of control samples from healthy donors and cancer patients. Here immunoSEQ multiplex PCR was the method, and the copy in TCRdb shows in-frame clones only, minus some. The repertoire has about 120,000 clones, about 90% of them found once; the top ten carry around 2%. The sample was blood. All receptors come from a man aged 18 to 35 in good health.

This chain uses TRBV28 with TRBJ1-3; D not certain. The germline gives CDR1 MDHEN, CDR2 SYDVKM. CDR3 size: 15 residues. V lost 5 bases to trimming and J lost 9 bases, with 20 bases between them. CDR3 loop: CASSPTTGGSGTIYF. The CDR3 DNA sequence: TGTGCCAGCAGTCCCACTACTGGAGGTTCTGGCACCATATATTTT. Filled out from reference TRBV28 and TRBJ1-3, the complete variable domain reads DVKVTQSSRYLVKRTGEKVFLECVQDMDHENMFWYRQDPGLGLRLIYFSYDVKMKEKGDIPEGYSVSREKKERFSLILESASTNQTSMYLCASSPTTGGSGTIYFGEGSWLTVV.

The count of this clone is one. The chain carries TRBV28 and TRBJ1-3; the D is unclear. Trimming left V 5 bases short and J 5 bases short, with 19 bases between. Germline values: CDR1 MDHEN, CDR2 SYDVKM. The CDR3 length is 16 residues. This CDR3 reads CASSPAFGSIRNTIYF. Written as DNA, the CDR3 is TGTGCCAGCAGTCCAGCGTTCGGATCGATCAGAAACACCATATATTTT.

The chain combines TRBV10-3 with TRBJ2-3; tentative D call: TRBD2 (6 bases). Germline CDR1 reads ENHRY; CDR2 reads SYGVKD. V dropped 4 bases and J dropped 1 base, with 12 bases sitting between them. This CDR3 spans 15 amino acids. The CDR3 region has the DNA TGTGCCATCAGTGGAACGGGAGTACGCACAGATACGCAGTATTTT. Protein product: CAISGTGVRTDTQYF.

The chain employs TRBV14 and TRBJ2-7, with 12 bases identical to TRBD2. The CDR3 is made up of 15 amino acids. In germline, CDR1 is SGHDN, CDR2 FVKESK. The V and J ends lost 4 bases and 4 bases, in that order; junction bases with no gene match: 5. The CDR3 bases are TGTGCCAGCAGCCCTGGACTAGCGGGACTATACGAGCAGTACTTC. The encoded protein is CASSPGLAGLYEQYF.

Points on this clone: Within the sample, other DNA sequences also encode this same CDR3. This CDR3 reads CASSLESSYNSPLHF. The CDR3 DNA reads TGTGCCAGCAGCTTAGAGAGCTCCTATAATTCACCCCTCCACTTT. This sequence joins TRBV5-5 and TRBJ1-6; D gene unclear. The ends were cut back, 2 bases at V and 0 bases at J, with 6 bases in the middle. This CDR3 has 15 amino acids. Looked up from germline, CDR1 is SGHKS and CDR2 is YYEKEE (reference sequence).

V usage is TRBV5-4 and J usage is TRBJ2-1; D is perhaps TRBD2 (5 bases). This CDR3 region has 15 residues. V gave up 4 bases and J gave up 1 base, with 12 bases separating them. CDR1 is SGHNT, CDR2 YYREEE, per germline (reference sequence). The CDR3 nucleotides are TGTGCCAGCAGCCAACCGACGGGATCCTACAATGAGCAGTTCTTC. Translation: CASSQPTGSYNEQFF.

This chain joins TRBV20-1 and TRBJ2-2, with D unresolved. Germline V gene sequence: CDR1 DFQATT, CDR2 SNEGSKA (reference sequence). The V gene lost 2 bases and the J gene lost 7 bases, with 5 bases spanning the gap. The CDR3 has 11 amino acids. Written as DNA, the CDR3 is TGCAGTGCTAGAATGGTCGGGGAGCTGTTTTTT. It specifies CSARMVGELFF.

The chain couples TRBV30 to TRBJ2-7; D may be TRBD1 (5 bases). The V and J ends lost 3 bases and 3 bases respectively, with 12 bases between them. CDR3 length: 13 amino acids. Germline CDR1 GTSNPN, CDR2 SVGIG (reference sequence). The CDR3 nucleotides are TGTGCCTGGAGCCCGGACACGATCTACGAGCAGTACTTC. Translating gives CAWSPDTIYEQYF.

This rearrangement joins TRBV7-9 to TRBJ2-5; D gene ambiguous. Germline CDR1 and CDR2: SEHNR and FQNEAQ (reference sequence). V was shortened by 1 base and J by 0 bases, with 6 bases between the two germline ends. The CDR3 spans 14 residues. CDR3 sequence reads: CASSLVPNQETQYF. The CDR3 DNA reads TGTGCCAGCAGCTTAGTCCCCAACCAAGAGACCCAGTACTTC.

V and J are TRBV19 and TRBJ2-5; 8 nucleotides match TRBD1. From germline, CDR1 is LNHDA and CDR2 SQIVND (reference sequence). The ends lost 7 bases at V and 4 bases at J; junction bases unmatched: 14. This CDR3 region has 16 residues. The chain's CDR3 is CASMNRIGQGAETQYF. In DNA, the CDR3 is TGTGCCAGTATGAATCGAATAGGGCAGGGGGCAGAGACCCAGTACTTC.

The chain combines TRBV19 with TRBJ2-6; perhaps TRBD2 as D (5 bases). Germline values: CDR1 LNHDA, CDR2 SQIVND (reference sequence). V gave up 7 bases and J gave up 3 bases, with 16 bases separating them. The CDR3 spans 16 residues. The CDR3 bases are TGTGCCAGTACCACCGGAGGAGTCCGTGGGGCCAACGTCCTGACTTTC. It translates to CASTTGGVRGANVLTF. Based on the CDR3 plus reference TRBV19 and TRBJ2-6, the full variable domain is DGGITQSPKYLFRKEGQNVTLSCEQNLNHDAMYWYRQDPGQGLRLIYYSQIVNDFQKGDIAEGYSVSREKKESFPLTVTSAQKNPTAFYLCASTTGGVRGANVLTFGAGSRLTVL.

The CDR3 region is CASSLRSGYTF. The CDR3 bases are TGTGCCAGCAGCCTAAGGAGTGGCTACACCTTC. The rearrangement links TRBV28 to TRBJ1-2; no firm D call. Trimming cost V 6 bases and J 7 bases, with 9 bases left between them. There are 11 residues in the CDR3. Germline V gives CDR1 MDHEN, CDR2 SYDVKM.

The chain is built from TRBV18 and TRBJ1-5; no reliable D call. Germline CDR1 KGHSH, CDR2 LQKENI. The CDR3 extends over 14 amino acids. Trimming left V 6 bases short and J 1 base short, with 10 bases between. DNA for the CDR3: TGTGCCAGCTCGGGTTCAATGAGCAATCAGCCCCAGCATTTT. Its protein is CASSGSMSNQPQHF.

Many counts were recorded for this clone. The chain has TRBV29-1 and TRBJ1-5; D remains ambiguous. Trimming removed 4 bases from V and 4 bases from J, with 11 bases in between. The CDR3 is made up of 13 amino acids. Germline V lookup: CDR1 SQVTM, CDR2 ANQGSEA. This CDR3 is CSVVDSVNQPQHF. The CDR3 DNA reads as TGCAGCGTTGTAGATTCTGTGAATCAGCCCCAGCATTTT.